The rows below give T cell receptor beta chains drawn from one sample of a study of T cell responses to AZD1222 COVID-19 vaccine. Sequencing used immunoSEQ multiplex PCR; TCRdb keeps in-frame clones, though not all of them. The table has under 100,000 clones, roughly 88% seen once; the top ten hold 2.8%. The material was peripheral blood, obtained on day 0 of AZD1222 vaccination. The source is an adult in good health. Each CDR3 is given without its conserved first and last residue.

J gene: TRBJ1-1
V gene: TRBV27
CDR3 protein: ASSPQRQGATEAF

J gene: TRBJ1-1
V gene: TRBV6-5
CDR3 protein: ASSRGGDTEAF

J gene: TRBJ1-5
V gene: TRBV19
CDR3 protein: ASSITGNQPQH

J gene: TRBJ1-2
V gene: TRBV6-5
CDR3 protein: ASSYSGQGANGYT

J gene: TRBJ1-5
V gene: TRBV19
CDR3 protein: ASSWGGRSNQPQH

J gene: TRBJ2-1
V gene: TRBV7-2
CDR3 protein: ASSLRAGGYNEQF

J gene: TRBJ2-3
V gene: TRBV5-1
CDR3 protein: ASSLDGTDTQY

J gene: TRBJ2-1
V gene: TRBV29-1
CDR3 protein: SVEGLQASGRSYNEQF

J gene: TRBJ2-3
V gene: TRBV13
CDR3 protein: ASSPGGAGGRTDTQY

J gene: TRBJ2-7
V gene: TRBV3-1/TRBV3-2
CDR3 protein: ASSQDIGHREQY

J gene: TRBJ1-2
V gene: TRBV30
CDR3 protein: AWSRSSGTGGYGYT

J gene: TRBJ2-7
V gene: TRBV11-3
CDR3 protein: ASSKLAGSYEQY

J gene: TRBJ1-3
V gene: TRBV7-6
CDR3 protein: ASSSAGPGNTIY

J gene: TRBJ1-4
V gene: TRBV5-1
CDR3 protein: ASSATGGNEKLF

J gene: TRBJ2-7
V gene: TRBV6-5
CDR3 protein: ATSRTGGTTYEQY